This TCR beta chain was sequenced during a study of T cell responses to AZD1222 COVID-19 vaccine (dated by TCRdb to the early 2020s). The study in broad terms: A total of 233 trial participants underwent TCR sequencing, of whom about 210 received two doses of AZD1222 and around 25 received two doses of the MenACWY control vaccine. Enrollment into the trials was organized by age into subgroups of 18-55, 56-69 and 70-plus years, and those subgroups contained roughly 150, 30 and 60 TCR-sequenced participants, respectively.

To note about this clone: What antigen it recognizes has not been identified. No much larger clone is present one base from it, and per-base qualities are unavailable.

From the cysteine through the phenylalanine, the CDR3 covers 14 amino acids. Solely the CDR3 DNA is kept, with 42 bases framed from the first base. Relative to germline, V is 5 bases shorter and J is 2 bases shorter, with 10 bases between their ends. The germline V gene encodes CDR1 KGHSH and CDR2 LQKENI. The time point label corresponds to: about 28 days (+/-7) after the second vaccine dose. Because spike-specific TCR depth and breadth did not differ between the two schedules, AZD1222 recipients who got a second dose at roughly 4 weeks were pooled with those who got a second dose at roughly 12 weeks. The vaccinee samples were drawn from two UK trials, COV001 and COV002, one of which was a single-blind randomized controlled phase 2/3 trial testing AZD1222 (ChAdOx1 nCoV-19) in healthy adults. For TCRbeta chain sequencing, PBMC samples from trial participants were taken at day 0 and at day 28 after the second dose.

Here is what the overall study found, with its caveats: Participants were mostly white British, with more females than males. The authors suggested clonal diversity may have been underestimated. Only five or six AZD1222 recipients were SARS-CoV-2 seropositive at baseline, limiting conclusions about previously exposed vaccinees. In the small 56-69-year group, the increase in depth fell short of significance, most likely because of low power. Reportedly, almost half of the unique spike-specific TCRs recognized epitopes lying outside the regions that are mutated in the B.1.351 and B.1.1.7 variants. Because no day 14 peak-response samples were available, repertoires were characterized only after the peak T cell response. The whole spike protein was spanned by vaccine-associated CD4 TCRs, and dominant responses were seen in regions 160-218 and 743-854. After two AZD1222 doses, both the breadth and the depth of spike-specific TCRs were significantly higher than at day 0 and than in MenACWY recipients.

The CDR3 regions of human TCRbeta chains were analyzed by immunosequencing. Regarding the original processing steps: Repertoire TCRs were matched against a reference library of SARS-CoV-2-specific TCRs generated with the MIRA antigen-specificity platform. Breadth was defined as the fraction of unique TCRs that were SARS-CoV-2-associated. Depth was defined as the fraction of total T cells that were SARS-CoV-2-associated. Using the MIRA data, each spike-specific TCR was mapped to the spike region that the TCR reacts to and placed in a CD4 or CD8 class. Log10-transformed breadth and depth values were compared by one-way ANOVA with Sidak's multiple comparisons tests. TCRdb limited this immuneACCESS table to in-frame rearrangements with V and J called. A share of clones is missing; checked studies link under half to unresolved V genes, and the rest is unexplained. The V and J calls and clone size come from that table; D and trimming were worked out from the DNA. Across this sample there are roughly 110,000 clones, with around 91% seen only once. The ten largest clones represent 6.5% to 10% of the sample.

The starting material was peripheral blood, obtained 28 days after the second AZD1222 dose. The receptor's source is an adult who received the AZD1222 COVID-19 vaccine. The chain is made from TRBV18 and TRBJ1-5, with no confident D gene call. Here is the DNA: TGTGCCAGCTCAATGGCGGCAGGCAATCAGCCCCAGCATTTT. The translation is CASSMAAGNQPQHF.